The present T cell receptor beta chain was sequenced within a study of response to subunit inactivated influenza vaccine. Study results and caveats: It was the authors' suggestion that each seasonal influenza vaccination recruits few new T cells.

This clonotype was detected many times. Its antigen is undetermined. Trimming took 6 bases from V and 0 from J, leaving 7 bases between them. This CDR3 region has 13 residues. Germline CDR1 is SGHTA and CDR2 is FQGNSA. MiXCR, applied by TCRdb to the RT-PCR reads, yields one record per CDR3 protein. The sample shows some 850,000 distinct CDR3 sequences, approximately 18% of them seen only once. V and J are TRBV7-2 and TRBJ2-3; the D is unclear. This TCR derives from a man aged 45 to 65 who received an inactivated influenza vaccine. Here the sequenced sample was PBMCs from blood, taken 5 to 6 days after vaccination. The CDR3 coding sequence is TGTGCCAGCAGTCCTATGAGCACAGATACGCAGTATTTT. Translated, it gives CASSPMSTDTQYF.